This T cell receptor beta chain comes out of a study of T cells after yellow fever vaccination. Overall study results and limits: A faster peak, day 5 versus 15, was reached by the weaker secondary response.

5'RACE template switching generated TCR cDNA, adding a universal primer site and UMIs. TCRdb reprocessed the 5' RACE reads via MiXCR and lists one record per CDR3 protein. The data contain some 560,000 distinct CDR3 sequences, about 17% of them singletons. V was trimmed by 7 bases and J by 4 bases, leaving 8 bases between them. The CDR3 contains 12 residues. The germline gives CDR1 LNHDA, CDR2 SQIVND (reference sequence). On this clonotype: Its target is unknown.

The specimen comprised PBMCs, sampled 4 to 6 days after the first yellow fever vaccination. The chain links TRBV19 to TRBJ2-1; D is unclear. This receptor was taken from a man between 18 and 29 years old who received the YFV17D yellow fever vaccine. CDR3 sequence (DNA): TGTGCCAGTATTAACGGATACAATGAGCAGTTCTTC. As protein: CASINGYNEQFF.